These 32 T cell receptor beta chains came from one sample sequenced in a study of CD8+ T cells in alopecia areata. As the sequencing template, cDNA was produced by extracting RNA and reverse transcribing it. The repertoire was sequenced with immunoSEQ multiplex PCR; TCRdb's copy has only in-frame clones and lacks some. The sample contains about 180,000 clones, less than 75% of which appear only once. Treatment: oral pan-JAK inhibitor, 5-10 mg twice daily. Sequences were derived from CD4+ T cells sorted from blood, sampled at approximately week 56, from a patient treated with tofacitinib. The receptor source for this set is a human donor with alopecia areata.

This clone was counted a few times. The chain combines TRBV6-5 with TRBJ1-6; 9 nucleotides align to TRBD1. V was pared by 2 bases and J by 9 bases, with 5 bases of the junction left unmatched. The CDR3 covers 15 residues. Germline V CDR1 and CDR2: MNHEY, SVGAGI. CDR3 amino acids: CASSYGGTGSSPLHF. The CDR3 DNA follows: TGTGCCAGCAGTTACGGGGGGACAGGGAGTTCACCCCTCCACTTT.

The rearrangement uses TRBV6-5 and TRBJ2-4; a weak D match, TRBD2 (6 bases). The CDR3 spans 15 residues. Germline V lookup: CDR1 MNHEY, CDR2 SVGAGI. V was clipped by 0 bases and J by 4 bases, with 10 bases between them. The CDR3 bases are TGTGCCAGCAGTTACTCGAGGAGGGGTAAAAACATTCAGTACTTC. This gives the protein CASSYSRRGKNIQYF.

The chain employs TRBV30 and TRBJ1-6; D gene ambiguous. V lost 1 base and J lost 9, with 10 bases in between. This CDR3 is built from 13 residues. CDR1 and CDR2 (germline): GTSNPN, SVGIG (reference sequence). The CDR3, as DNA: TGTGCCTGGAGTGCCCCCCCCGGTTCACCCCTCCACTTT. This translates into CAWSAPPGSPLHF.

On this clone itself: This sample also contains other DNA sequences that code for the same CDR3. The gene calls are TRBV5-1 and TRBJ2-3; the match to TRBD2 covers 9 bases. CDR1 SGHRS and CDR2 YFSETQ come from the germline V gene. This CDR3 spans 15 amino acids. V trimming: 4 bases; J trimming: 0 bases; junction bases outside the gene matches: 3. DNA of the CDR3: TGCGCCAGCAGCACTAGCGGGTTAAGCACAGATACGCAGTATTTT. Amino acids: CASSTSGLSTDTQYF.

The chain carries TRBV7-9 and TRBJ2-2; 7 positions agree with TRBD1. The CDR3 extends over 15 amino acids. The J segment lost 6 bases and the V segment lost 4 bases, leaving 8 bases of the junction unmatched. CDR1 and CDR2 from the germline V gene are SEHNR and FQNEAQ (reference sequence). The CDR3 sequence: CASSSSGGAAGELFF. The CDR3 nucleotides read TGTGCCAGCAGCTCCTCAGGGGGTGCGGCCGGGGAGCTGTTTTTT.

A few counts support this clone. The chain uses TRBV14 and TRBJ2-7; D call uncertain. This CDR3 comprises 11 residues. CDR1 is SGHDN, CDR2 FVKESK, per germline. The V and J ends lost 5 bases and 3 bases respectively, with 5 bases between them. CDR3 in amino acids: CASSLNYEQYF. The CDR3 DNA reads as TGTGCCAGCAGCTTGAACTACGAGCAGTACTTC.

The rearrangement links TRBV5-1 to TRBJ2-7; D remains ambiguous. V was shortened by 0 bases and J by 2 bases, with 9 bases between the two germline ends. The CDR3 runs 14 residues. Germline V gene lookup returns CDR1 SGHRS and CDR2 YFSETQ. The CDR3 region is CASSLGWQTYEQYF. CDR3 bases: TGCGCCAGCAGCTTGGGTTGGCAAACCTACGAGCAGTACTTC. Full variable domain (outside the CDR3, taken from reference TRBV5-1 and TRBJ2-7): KAGVTQTPRYLIKTRGQQVTLSCSPISGHRSVSWYQQTPGQGLQFLFEYFSETQRNKGNFPGRFSGRQFSNSRSEMNVSTLELGDSALYLCASSLGWQTYEQYFGPGTRLTVT.

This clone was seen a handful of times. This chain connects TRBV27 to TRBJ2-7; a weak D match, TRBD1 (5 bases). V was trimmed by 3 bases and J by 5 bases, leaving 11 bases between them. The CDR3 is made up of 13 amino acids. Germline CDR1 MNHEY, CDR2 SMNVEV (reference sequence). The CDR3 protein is CASSLPRVNEQYF. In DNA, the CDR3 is TGTGCCAGCAGTTTGCCCAGGGTGAACGAGCAGTACTTC.

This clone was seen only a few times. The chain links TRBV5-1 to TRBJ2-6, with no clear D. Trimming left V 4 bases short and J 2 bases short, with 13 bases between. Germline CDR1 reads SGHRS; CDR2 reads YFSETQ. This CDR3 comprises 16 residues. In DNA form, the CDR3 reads TGCGCCAGCAGCAGGTCTCCATCCGCTGGGGCCAACGTCCTGACTTTC. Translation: CASSRSPSAGANVLTF.

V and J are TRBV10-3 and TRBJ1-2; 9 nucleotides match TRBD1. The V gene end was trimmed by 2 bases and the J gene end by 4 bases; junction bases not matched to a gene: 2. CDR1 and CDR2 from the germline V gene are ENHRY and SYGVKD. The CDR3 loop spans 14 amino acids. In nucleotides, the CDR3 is TGTGCCATCAGTGAGACAGGGGGCCTCTATGGCTACACCTTC. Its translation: CAISETGGLYGYTF.

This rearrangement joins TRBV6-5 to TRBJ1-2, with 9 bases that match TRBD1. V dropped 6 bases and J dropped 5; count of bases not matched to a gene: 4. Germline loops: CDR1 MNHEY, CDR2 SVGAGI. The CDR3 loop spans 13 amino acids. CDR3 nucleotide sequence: TGTGCCAGCAGCCGAGGACAGGGGTATGGCTACACCTTC. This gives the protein CASSRGQGYGYTF.

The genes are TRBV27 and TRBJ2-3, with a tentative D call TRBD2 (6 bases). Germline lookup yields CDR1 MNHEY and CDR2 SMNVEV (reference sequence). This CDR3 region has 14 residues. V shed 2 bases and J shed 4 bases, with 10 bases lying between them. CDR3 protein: CASSLGTSPDTQYF. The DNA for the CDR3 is TGTGCCAGCAGTTTAGGAACTAGCCCAGATACGCAGTATTTT.

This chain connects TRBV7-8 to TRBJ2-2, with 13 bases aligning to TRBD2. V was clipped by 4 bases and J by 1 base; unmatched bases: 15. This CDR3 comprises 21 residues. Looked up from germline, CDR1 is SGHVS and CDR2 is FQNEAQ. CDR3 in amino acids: CASSYGLAGDRTIRNTGELFF. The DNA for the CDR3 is TGTGCCAGCAGCTACGGACTAGCGGGGGACAGAACTATAAGGAACACCGGGGAGCTGTTTTTT. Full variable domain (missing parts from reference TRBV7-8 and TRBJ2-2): GAGVSQSPRYKVAKRGQDVALRCDPISGHVSLFWYQQALGQGPEFLTYFQNEAQLDKSGLPSDRFFAERPEGSVSTLKIQRTQQEDSAVYLCASSYGLAGDRTIRNTGELFFGEGSRLTVL.

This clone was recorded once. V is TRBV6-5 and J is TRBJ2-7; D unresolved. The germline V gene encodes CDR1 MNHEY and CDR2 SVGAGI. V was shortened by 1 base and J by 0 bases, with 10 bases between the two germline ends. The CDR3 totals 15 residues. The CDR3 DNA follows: TGTGCCAGCAGTTACTTCCCGGGTGACTCCTACGAGCAGTACTTC. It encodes CASSYFPGDSYEQYF.

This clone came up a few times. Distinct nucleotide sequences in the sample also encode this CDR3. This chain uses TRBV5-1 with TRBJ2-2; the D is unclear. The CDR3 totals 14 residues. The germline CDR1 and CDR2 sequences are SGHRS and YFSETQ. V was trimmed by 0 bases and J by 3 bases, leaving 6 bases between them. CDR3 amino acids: CASSLGQDTGELFF. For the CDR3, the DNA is TGCGCCAGCAGCTTGGGGCAGGACACCGGGGAGCTGTTTTTT. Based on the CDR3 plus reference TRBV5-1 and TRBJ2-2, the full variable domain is KAGVTQTPRYLIKTRGQQVTLSCSPISGHRSVSWYQQTPGQGLQFLFEYFSETQRNKGNFPGRFSGRQFSNSRSEMNVSTLELGDSALYLCASSLGQDTGELFFGEGSRLTVL.

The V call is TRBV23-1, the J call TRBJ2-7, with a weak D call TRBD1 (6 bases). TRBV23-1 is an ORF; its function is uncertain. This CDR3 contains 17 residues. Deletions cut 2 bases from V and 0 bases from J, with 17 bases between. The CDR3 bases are TGCGCCAGCAGTCAACCGAAGAGGGGGAATAGCTCCTACGAGCAGTACTTC. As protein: CASSQPKRGNSSYEQYF.

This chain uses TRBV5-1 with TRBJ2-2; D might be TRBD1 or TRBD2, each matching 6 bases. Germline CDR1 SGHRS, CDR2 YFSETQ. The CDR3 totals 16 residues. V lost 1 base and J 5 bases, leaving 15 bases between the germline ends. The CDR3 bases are TGCGCCAGCAGCTTGACACGGGGGCCTGGGACCGGGGAGCTGTTTTTT. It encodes CASSLTRGPGTGELFF. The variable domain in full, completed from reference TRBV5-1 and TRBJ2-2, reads KAGVTQTPRYLIKTRGQQVTLSCSPISGHRSVSWYQQTPGQGLQFLFEYFSETQRNKGNFPGRFSGRQFSNSRSEMNVSTLELGDSALYLCASSLTRGPGTGELFFGEGSRLTVL.

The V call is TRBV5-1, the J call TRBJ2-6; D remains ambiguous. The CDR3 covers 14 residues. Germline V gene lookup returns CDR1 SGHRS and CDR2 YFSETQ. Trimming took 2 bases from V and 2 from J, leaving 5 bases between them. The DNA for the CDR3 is TGCGCCAGCAGCTTCAACACTGGGGCCAACGTCCTGACTTTC. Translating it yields CASSFNTGANVLTF.

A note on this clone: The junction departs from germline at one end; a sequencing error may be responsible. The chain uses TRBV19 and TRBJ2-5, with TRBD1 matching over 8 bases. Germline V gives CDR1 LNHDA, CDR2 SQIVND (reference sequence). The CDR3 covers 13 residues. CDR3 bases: TGTGCCAGTAGTATGGGGATCCGGGACAGGCCTAACTTC. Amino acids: CASSMGIRDRPNF.

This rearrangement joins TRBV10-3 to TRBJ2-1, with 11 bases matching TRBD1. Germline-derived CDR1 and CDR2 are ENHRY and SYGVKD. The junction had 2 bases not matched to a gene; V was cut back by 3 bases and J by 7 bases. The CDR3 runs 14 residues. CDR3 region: CAISDGTGGNEQFF. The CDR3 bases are TGTGCCATCAGTGATGGGACAGGGGGGAATGAGCAGTTCTTC.

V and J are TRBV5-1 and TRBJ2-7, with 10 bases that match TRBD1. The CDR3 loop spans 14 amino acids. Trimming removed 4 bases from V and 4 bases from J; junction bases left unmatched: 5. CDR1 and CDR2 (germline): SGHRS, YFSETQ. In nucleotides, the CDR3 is TGCGCCAGCAGCCCGGGGGACAGGGGTTACGAGCAGTACTTC. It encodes CASSPGDRGYEQYF.

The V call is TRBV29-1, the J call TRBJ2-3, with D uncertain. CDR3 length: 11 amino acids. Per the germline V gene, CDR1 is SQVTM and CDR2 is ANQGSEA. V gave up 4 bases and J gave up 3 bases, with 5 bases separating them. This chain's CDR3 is CSVVTTDTQYF. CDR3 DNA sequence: TGCAGCGTTGTGACTACAGATACGCAGTATTTT.

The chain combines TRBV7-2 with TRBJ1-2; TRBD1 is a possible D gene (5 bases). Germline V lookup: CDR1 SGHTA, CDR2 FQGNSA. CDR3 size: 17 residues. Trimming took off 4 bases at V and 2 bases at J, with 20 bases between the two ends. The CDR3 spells CASSWGGTDSPNYGYTF. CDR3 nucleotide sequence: TGTGCCAGCAGCTGGGGGGGGACCGACAGCCCCAACTATGGCTACACCTTC.

The CDR3 sequence is CASSIWQGGSEQFF. The CDR3 DNA reads TGTGCCAGTAGTATTTGGCAGGGCGGATCTGAGCAGTTCTTC. This rearrangement joins TRBV19 to TRBJ2-1, with a possible D match to TRBD1 (5 bases). This CDR3 is built from 14 residues. Trimming removed 3 bases at V and 9 bases at J, with 15 bases between. The germline gives CDR1 LNHDA, CDR2 SQIVND (reference sequence).

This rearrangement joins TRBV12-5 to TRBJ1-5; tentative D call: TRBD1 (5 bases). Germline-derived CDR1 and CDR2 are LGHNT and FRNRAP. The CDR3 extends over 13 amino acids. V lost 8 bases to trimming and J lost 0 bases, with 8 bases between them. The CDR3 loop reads CASQGASNQPQHF. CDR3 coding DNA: TGTGCTAGTCAAGGGGCTAGCAATCAGCCCCAGCATTTT.

The DNA for the CDR3 is TGCAGCGTTGAAGATCCGAAGGGGGCGTACGAGCAGTACTTC. Protein: CSVEDPKGAYEQYF. The chain combines TRBV29-1 with TRBJ2-7; 7 bases match TRBD1. The CDR3 is 14 amino acids. The V gene's germline CDR1 is SQVTM and CDR2 ANQGSEA. Unmatched junction bases numbered 6, after V lost 0 bases and J lost 4 bases.

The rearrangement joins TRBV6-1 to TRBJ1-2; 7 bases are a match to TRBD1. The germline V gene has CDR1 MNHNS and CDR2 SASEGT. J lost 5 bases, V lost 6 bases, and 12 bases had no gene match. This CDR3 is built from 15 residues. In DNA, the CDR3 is TGTGCCAGCAGCGTGACGACAGGGAAACAGTATGGCTACACCTTC. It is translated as CASSVTTGKQYGYTF.

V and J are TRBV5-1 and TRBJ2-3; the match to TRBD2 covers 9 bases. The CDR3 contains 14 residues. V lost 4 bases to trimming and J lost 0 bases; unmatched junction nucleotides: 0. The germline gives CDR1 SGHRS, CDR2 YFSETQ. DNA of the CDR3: TGCGCCAGCAGCGCGGGGGGGAGCACAGATACGCAGTATTTT. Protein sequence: CASSAGGSTDTQYF.

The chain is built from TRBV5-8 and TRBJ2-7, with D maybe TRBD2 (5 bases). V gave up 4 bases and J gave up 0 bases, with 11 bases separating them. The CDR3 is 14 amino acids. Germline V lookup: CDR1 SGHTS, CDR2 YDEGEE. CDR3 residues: CASSTDWSSYEQYF. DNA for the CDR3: TGTGCCAGCAGCACGGACTGGAGCTCCTACGAGCAGTACTTC. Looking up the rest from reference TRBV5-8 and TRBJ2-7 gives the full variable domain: EAGVTQSPTHLIKTRGQQATLRCSPISGHTSVYWYQQALGLGLQFLLWYDEGEERNRGNFPPRFSGRQFPNYSSELNVNALELEDSALYLCASSTDWSSYEQYFGPGTRLTVT.

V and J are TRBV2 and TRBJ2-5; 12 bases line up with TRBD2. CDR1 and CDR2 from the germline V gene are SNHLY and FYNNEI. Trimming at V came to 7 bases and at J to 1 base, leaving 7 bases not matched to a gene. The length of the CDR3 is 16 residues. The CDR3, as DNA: TGTGCCAGCACTGGGGGGACTAGCGGGTTCCAAGAGACCCAGTACTTC. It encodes CASTGGTSGFQETQYF.

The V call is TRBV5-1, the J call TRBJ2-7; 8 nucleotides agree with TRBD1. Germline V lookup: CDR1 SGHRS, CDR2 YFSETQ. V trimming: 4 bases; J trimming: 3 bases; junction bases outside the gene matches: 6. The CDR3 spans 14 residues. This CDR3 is CASSLGQENYEQYF. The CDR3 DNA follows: TGCGCCAGCAGCCTGGGACAGGAGAACTACGAGCAGTACTTC.

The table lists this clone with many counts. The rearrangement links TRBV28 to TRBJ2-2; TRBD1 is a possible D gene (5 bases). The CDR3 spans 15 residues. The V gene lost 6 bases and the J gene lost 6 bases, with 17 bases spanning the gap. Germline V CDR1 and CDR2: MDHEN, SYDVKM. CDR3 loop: CASSDQGLPAGELFF. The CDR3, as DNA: TGTGCCAGCAGCGATCAGGGTTTACCAGCCGGGGAGCTGTTTTTT.